A few counts support the clone carrying this T cell receptor beta chain. As yet, its antigen is unknown. The sample belongs to a study of cytomegalovirus exposure and HLA in healthy donors. Overall study results and limits: Reports credit the classifier with highly specific, highly sensitive diagnosis of cytomegalovirus status. The study put around 180 TCR beta chains on its list as cytomegalovirus-associated.

The table came from immunoSEQ multiplex PCR; TCRdb's copy has only in-frame clones and leaves some out. The table shows roughly 150,000 clones, with approximately 88% occurring only once. Germline lookup yields CDR1 SGHAT and CDR2 FQDESV (reference sequence). The CDR3 has 13 residues. J lost 4 bases, V lost 5 bases, and 2 bases had no gene match. The source is a man aged 25-40 years in good health and CMV-seropositive. The sequencing input was PBMCs. The rearrangement joins TRBV11-1 to TRBJ1-2, with 9 bases fitting TRBD1. This CDR3 is CASSQDRGYGYTF. As DNA, the CDR3 is TGTGCCAGCAGCCAGGACAGGGGCTATGGCTACACCTTC.